Listed below are T cell receptor beta chains from one sample, sequenced in a study of blood T cell repertoires in COVID-19. Profiling relied on immunoSEQ multiplex PCR, and the TCRdb table lists in-frame clones only, not all of them. The data show about 120,000 clones, approximately 81% seen once. The source material was peripheral blood. The receptor set was obtained from a man in his forties with active or convalescent COVID-19. Both conserved end residues are part of each CDR3. A D gene is named only where the DNA matches it firmly. Rows may omit the clone size; those that give it use once, few, many or a size class.

TRBV25-1	.	TRBJ2-7	TRBD1	12	TGTGCCGCAGTGGGACAGCCCGGGGAGCAGTACTTC	CAAVGQPGEQYF
TRBV2	.	TRBJ1-1	TRBD1	14	TGTGCCAGCAGTGATCGACAGGGAAACACTGAAGCTTTCTTT	CASSDRQGNTEAFF
TRBV30	.	TRBJ2-2	TRBD2	18	TGTGCCTCATACCCGGGACTAGCGGGGGTGACGAACACCGGGGAGCTGTTTTTT	CASYPGLAGVTNTGELFF
TRBV29-1	.	TRBJ2-3	.	14	TGCAGCGTTGACCAGGGTCCCAGCACAGATACGCAGTATTTT	CSVDQGPSTDTQYF
TRBV5-5	once	TRBJ2-7	TRBD1	12	TGTGCCAGCAGCTGGGACAGGGAGGGGCAGTACTTC	CASSWDREGQYF
TRBV25-1	.	TRBJ1-2	TRBD1	14	TGTGCCAGCAGTCCCGACAGGGTCAACTATGGCTACACCTTC	CASSPDRVNYGYTF
TRBV28	.	TRBJ2-7	.	13	TGTGCCAGCAGCCGTGGCGCGGGCTACGAGCAGTACTTC	CASSRGAGYEQYF
TRBV27	few	TRBJ1-6	.	14	TGTGCCAGCAGCAGGGGTTCCTATAATTCACCCCTCCACTTT	CASSRGSYNSPLHF
TRBV7-7	once	TRBJ2-5	.	16	TGTGCTAGCAGCTTAATGGGGGCCCCCAGTGCAGAGACCCAGTACTTC	CASSLMGAPSAETQYF
TRBV7-8	.	TRBJ2-7	TRBD1	15	TGTGCCAGCAGCTTACTGGGACAGGACTTTTACGAGCAGTACTTC	CASSLLGQDFYEQYF
TRBV9	.	TRBJ1-1	.	14	TGTGCCAGCAGCGCCCGTGTAGAGAACACTGAAGCTTTCTTT	CASSARVENTEAFF
TRBV4-2	.	TRBJ2-2	TRBD2	17	TGTGCCAGCAGCCAAGGAGACTGGGAGGGGAACACCGGGGAGCTGTTTTTT	CASSQGDWEGNTGELFF
TRBV3-1/TRBV3-2	.	TRBJ1-6	.	12	TGTGCCAGCAGCCAAGCGGGTTCACCCCTCCACTTT	CASSQAGSPLHF
TRBV5-1	.	TRBJ1-5	.	16	TGCGCCAGCAGCTTGGGCGGGGACCCGGGCAATCAGCCCCAGCATTTT	CASSLGGDPGNQPQHF